Below, one T cell receptor (beta chain) is given with its context. Its cognate antigen is unknown. Repertoires were generated with immunoSEQ multiplex PCR, while TCRdb's copy carries only in-frame clones and drops some. Of 100,000 to 120,000 clones in the sample, roughly 90% were seen once. In germline, CDR1 is PRHDT, CDR2 FYEKMQ (reference sequence). Trimming took off 5 bases at V and 4 bases at J, with 16 bases between the two ends. The CDR3 is 15 residues long. The entry originates in a study of OX40 agonist ivuxolimab in advanced cancers. Study overall: The group had a mean age of around 60 years, ranged from about 20 to 79, and was 82.7% male. The study's findings and limits: Relative to CD4+ cells, CD8+ T cells on average had more expanded clones.

This rearrangement joins TRBV13 to TRBJ2-3, with a weak D call TRBD1 (5 bases). The clonotype originates from an adult with an advanced solid tumor such as melanoma, head and neck, liver or kidney cancer. The starting material was CD4+ or CD8+ T cells sorted from blood, obtained in a trial of the OX40 agonist ivuxolimab. Here the CDR3 DNA reads TGTGCCAGCAGCCGCTGGACACTCTGGGCAGATACGCAGTATTTT. Encoded protein: CASSRWTLWADTQYF.